These 14 T cell receptor beta chains were sequenced from one sample in a study of blood T cell repertoires in COVID-19. Generated by immunoSEQ multiplex PCR, the TCRdb table keeps only in-frame clones and is missing some. The sample contains 70,000 to 90,000 clones, 79% of which appear only once. The sequenced sample consisted of peripheral blood. The receptors come from a man aged 70 or older with acute or convalescent COVID-19.

V gene TRBV7-9 combines with J gene TRBJ1-4, with a tentative D call TRBD1 (5 bases). Germline lookup yields CDR1 SEHNR and CDR2 FQNEAQ (reference sequence). The CDR3 consists of 15 residues. The germline V and J ends were trimmed by 5 bases and 4 bases, with 14 bases remaining between them. The CDR3, as DNA: TGTGCCAGCAGCCACTCGGGACTTAGTAATGAAAAACTGTTTTTT. Translating gives CASSHSGLSNEKLFF.

CDR3 region: CASSNYGSGYTF. The CDR3 DNA reads as TGTGCCAGCAGCAATTATGGTAGTGGCTACACCTTC. The V gene is TRBV21-1, the J gene TRBJ1-2. TRBV21-1 is a known pseudogene. The CDR3 is made up of 12 amino acids.

The chain is built from TRBV5-1 and TRBJ2-3, with a possible D match to TRBD1 (7 bases). Germline CDR1 reads SGHRS; CDR2 reads YFSETQ. V lost 0 bases and J lost 5, with 16 bases in between. The CDR3 is 16 amino acids. This CDR3 reads CASSLAGGGQGDTQYF. The CDR3 DNA sequence: TGCGCCAGCAGCTTGGCCGGAGGGGGCCAGGGAGATACGCAGTATTTT. Looking up the rest from reference TRBV5-1 and TRBJ2-3 gives the full variable domain: KAGVTQTPRYLIKTRGQQVTLSCSPISGHRSVSWYQQTPGQGLQFLFEYFSETQRNKGNFPGRFSGRQFSNSRSEMNVSTLELGDSALYLCASSLAGGGQGDTQYFGPGTRLTVL.

This clone appeared a few times. The genes are TRBV5-4 and TRBJ1-1, with D possibly matching TRBD1 (6 bases). Germline assignment: CDR1 SGHNT and CDR2 YYREEE (reference sequence). This CDR3 spans 16 amino acids. Trimming cost V 4 bases and J 4 bases, with 20 bases left between them. This chain's CDR3 is CASSPRGGGQVTEAFF. The CDR3 region has the DNA TGTGCCAGCAGCCCCCGGGGCGGGGGGCAAGTCACTGAAGCTTTCTTT. The full variable domain, rest sourced from reference TRBV5-4 and TRBJ1-1, is ETGVTQSPTHLIKTRGQQVTLRCSSQSGHNTVSWYQQALGQGPQFIFQYYREEENGRGNFPPRFSGLQFPNYSSELNVNALELDDSALYLCASSPRGGGQVTEAFFGQGTRLTVV.

CDR3 sequence reads: CASSQVVNGYSYNEQFF. The CDR3 DNA sequence: TGTGCCAGCAGCCAAGTTGTTAACGGTTACTCCTACAATGAGCAGTTCTTC. The chain couples TRBV3-1 (or the pseudogene TRBV3-2) to TRBJ2-1; D remains unclear. The CDR3 is made up of 17 amino acids. The germline V and J ends were trimmed by 1 base and 0 bases, with 13 bases remaining between them. Germline loops: CDR1 LGHDT, CDR2 YNNKEL (reference sequence).

The chain links TRBV19 to TRBJ2-3, with 7 nucleotides matching TRBD1. Germline trimming cut 3 bases from V and 5 bases from J; bases unmatched to any gene: 2. CDR1 is LNHDA and CDR2 is SQIVND in the germline V gene (reference sequence). This CDR3 is 13 amino acids long. The CDR3 nucleotides read TGTGCCAGTAGTATCCGACAGGGAGATACGCAGTATTTT. Its translation: CASSIRQGDTQYF.

The chain couples TRBV27 to TRBJ2-7; TRBD2 matches 9 bases. The CDR3 is 15 amino acids. The V gene's germline CDR1 is MNHEY and CDR2 SMNVEV (reference sequence). The junction had 10 bases not matched to a gene; V was cut back by 10 bases and J by 0 bases. The CDR3 region is CATTRISGSSYEQYF. The CDR3 region has the DNA TGTGCCACCACGAGAATTAGCGGGAGCTCCTACGAGCAGTACTTC.

The chain joins TRBV28 to TRBJ2-2; D remains ambiguous. Looked up from germline, CDR1 is MDHEN and CDR2 is SYDVKM. V shed 3 bases and J shed 0 bases, with 8 bases lying between them. The CDR3 covers 15 residues. The CDR3 loop reads CASSFEQTNTGELFF. The CDR3 DNA sequence: TGTGCCAGCAGTTTTGAGCAAACGAACACCGGGGAGCTGTTTTTT.

The chain is built from TRBV28 and TRBJ1-2; D is unresolved. This CDR3 spans 14 amino acids. Trimming removed 3 bases at V and 0 bases at J, with 8 bases between. CDR1 is MDHEN and CDR2 is SYDVKM in the germline V gene. The CDR3 region is CASSFEVSNYGYTF. The CDR3 DNA reads as TGTGCCAGCAGTTTTGAGGTGTCTAACTATGGCTACACCTTC.

This rearrangement joins TRBV7-3 to TRBJ2-1; D is unresolved. The CDR3 contains 13 residues. The V end was cut by 3 bases, the J end by 4 bases, with 7 bases between. Looked up from germline, CDR1 is SGHTA and CDR2 is FQGTGA. CDR3 DNA: TGTGCCAGCAGCTTCGGCAGGTACAATGAGCAGTTCTTC. Translating gives CASSFGRYNEQFF. Looking up the rest from reference TRBV7-3 and TRBJ2-1 gives the full variable domain: GAGVSQTPSNKVTEKGKYVELRCDPISGHTALYWYRQSLGQGPEFLIYFQGTGAADDSGLPNDRFFAVRPEGSVSTLKIQRTERGDSAVYLCASSFGRYNEQFFGPGTRLTVL.

This sequence joins TRBV2 and TRBJ1-3; no firm D call. Per the germline V gene, CDR1 is SNHLY and CDR2 is FYNNEI. The CDR3 runs 14 residues. The V end lost 10 bases, the J end lost 4 bases, and 17 bases lay between the germline ends. CDR3 sequence: CAILPRGKGNTIYF. For the CDR3, the DNA is TGTGCCATCCTGCCCCGAGGGAAGGGAAACACCATATATTTT.

The chain couples TRBV7-2 to TRBJ2-7; 8 nucleotides align to TRBD1. This CDR3 region has 15 residues. In germline, CDR1 is SGHTA, CDR2 FQGNSA. J gave up 3 bases and V 6 bases, and 10 bases lay outside the gene matches. DNA for the CDR3: TGTGCCAGCAGACGACGGACAGGGATTGACTACGAGCAGTACTTC. It specifies CASRRRTGIDYEQYF.

This chain uses TRBV27 with TRBJ2-7; D perhaps matches TRBD2 (6 bases). Germline-derived CDR1 and CDR2 are MNHEY and SMNVEV (reference sequence). The CDR3 extends over 12 amino acids. V was cut by 7 bases and J by 6 bases, with 13 bases left in between. The CDR3 DNA reads TGTGCCAGCAAGGGACGGGGACTCGAGCAGTACTTC. It translates to CASKGRGLEQYF.

This rearrangement joins TRBV11-2 to TRBJ2-4; TRBD2 matches 8 bases. The CDR3 spans 14 residues. Trimming at V came to 5 bases and at J to 10 bases, leaving 10 bases not matched to a gene. The germline gives CDR1 SGHAT, CDR2 FQNNGV. The CDR3 protein is CASSLGGSGVIQYF. The CDR3 region has the DNA TGTGCCAGCAGCCTCGGAGGTAGCGGGGTGATTCAGTACTTC.